Ten or more counts support the clone carrying this TCR beta chain. Antigen: not known. This specimen belongs to a study of CD8 T cells in ankylosing spondylitis. 5'-RACE, quantitative and with molecular barcodes, yielded the TCR beta libraries. Each CDR3 protein is one row after TCRdb ran MiXCR on the 5' RACE reads. Counted here are fewer than 650,000 distinct CDR3 sequences, approximately 11% occurring once; the ten biggest clones make up almost 7%. General study points: From matched ankylosing spondylitis synovial fluid, disease-linked clones were reportedly recovered at significantly enriched levels. What seemed typical of ankylosing spondylitis blood was a TCR beta motif built from under 10 highly homologous variants. Reactive arthritis synovial fluid and blood were previously reported to contain some motif variants. In peripheral blood, disease-linked CD8+ clones occurred at relatively low frequencies.

The CDR3 is 13 residues long. With 6 bases removed from V and 3 bases from J, the gap between germline ends came to 9 bases. The genes are TRBV12-3 or TRBV12-4 and TRBJ1-5; D might be TRBD1 (5 bases). This receptor was obtained from a male donor with ankylosing spondylitis. The material sequenced was blood, either unsorted or a sorted T cell fraction (not recorded which). CDR3 in DNA: TGTGCCAGCAGCGACAGAAACAATCAGCCCCAGCATTTT. It yields the protein CASSDRNNQPQHF.